These 22 T cell receptor beta chains were sequenced from one sample in a study of tumor and adjacent non-tumor tissue in lung cancer. Three rounds of nested PCR, following a modified ARM-PCR protocol, produced the TCRbeta library. One entry per CDR3 protein, called by TCRdb with MiXCR from the multiplex PCR reads. The table records fewer than 90,000 distinct CDR3 sequences, around 80% of them present only once. This sample's RNA came from whole unsorted tissue. This non-tumor lung sample came from over 3 cm beyond the tumor edge. The sample consisted of distant non-tumor lung tissue. The receptors derive from a woman aged 45-65 years with non-small cell lung cancer.

This clonotype came up once. The chain is built from TRBV12-3 or TRBV12-4 and TRBJ2-7; D is perhaps TRBD1 or TRBD2 (5 bases each). V gave up 7 bases and J gave up 1 base, with 14 bases separating them. There are 14 residues in the CDR3. The CDR3 here is CASNFGGRSYEQYF. As DNA, the CDR3 is TGTGCCAGCAATTTTGGGGGTAGATCCTACGAGCAGTACTTC.

This clonotype appeared once. Its ends do not fully match the called genes, so a read error is possible. The V and J genes are TRBV6-5 and TRBJ2-3, with a weak D call TRBD2 (6 bases). This CDR3 spans 16 amino acids. Germline V lookup: CDR1 MNHEY, CDR2 SVGAGI. The CDR3 sequence is CAGSPPRPGAEDTQYF. CDR3 bases: TGTGCCGGCAGTCCCCCGCGGCCGGGAGCGGAAGATACGCAGTATTTT.

Concerning this clonotype itself: One end of the junction fails to match germline, which may point to a read error. The chain employs TRBV12-3 or TRBV12-4 and TRBJ1-1, with D uncertain. This CDR3 has 14 amino acids. Here the CDR3 reads CTSSKTALNTEAFF. The CDR3 DNA reads TGTACCAGTAGTAAAACAGCCTTGAACACTGAAGCTTTCTTT.

This clonotype has at least ten counts. This may be a read error, as it is one base from a much larger clone. The chain employs TRBV28 and TRBJ2-7; no firm D call. The CDR3 covers 12 residues. Germline V gene lookup returns CDR1 MDHEN and CDR2 SYDVKM. CDR3 loop: CVSSQLNYEQYF. The CDR3 nucleotides read TGTGTCAGCAGCCAGCTCAACTACGAGCAGTACTTC.

As concerns this clonotype: At one end the junction does not follow the germline gene, possibly because of a read error. This chain joins TRBV4-1 and TRBJ2-7, with D unresolved. CDR3 length: 13 amino acids. The germline V gene encodes CDR1 MGHRA and CDR2 YSYEKL. CDR3 nucleotides: TGCGCAAGCAGCCAAACTACAGCCTACGAGCAGCACTTC. Translated, it gives CASSQTTAYEQHF.

The chain employs TRBV29-1 and TRBJ2-7; 9 bases align to TRBD1. The CDR3 is made up of 15 amino acids. The germline gives CDR1 SQVTM, CDR2 ANQGSEA. This chain's CDR3 is CIIVLSDRGSYEQYF. CDR3 DNA sequence: TGCATCATTGTACTGTCGGACAGGGGATCCTACGAGCAGTACTTC.

This sequence joins TRBV4-1 and TRBJ2-3; possible D gene TRBD2, 5 bases. CDR3 length: 21 residues. The germline gives CDR1 MGHRA, CDR2 YSYEKL. Deletions cut 3 bases from V and 4 bases from J, with 32 bases between. The CDR3 bases are TGCGCCAGCAGCCAGGGCTACCTAGAGAGAGGGCCCACCGTACCGCCAGATACGCAGTATTTT. This encodes CASSQGYLERGPTVPPDTQYF.

Note on this clonotype: Germline and junction disagree at one end, which may indicate a read error. This sequence joins TRBV11-2 and TRBJ2-3; D possibly corresponds to TRBD2 (6 bases). There are 16 residues in the CDR3. The germline V gene encodes CDR1 SGHAT and CDR2 FQNNGV. The DNA of the CDR3 is TGCGCCAGCAGCTTGTGGGGCCAGCTAGCGACAGAAAAGCAGTATTTT. Its translation: CASSLWGQLATEKQYF. The variable domain in full, with the rest retrieved from reference TRBV11-2 and TRBJ2-3, is EAGVAQSPRYKIIEKRQSVAFWCNPISGHATLYWYQQILGQGPKLLIQFQNNGVVDDSQLPKDRFSAERLKGVDSTLKIQPAKLEDSAVYLCASSLWGQLATEKQYFGPGTRLTVL.

In regard to this clonotype: One end of the junction does not line up with germline, which may come from a read error. The chain has TRBV5-4 and TRBJ2-3; D is uncertain. The CDR3 has 13 residues. Germline CDR1 SGHNT, CDR2 YYREEE (reference sequence). The CDR3, as DNA: TGTACCAGTAGCTTGAAGACCACAGATACGCAGTATTTT. Amino acid sequence: CTSSLKTTDTQYF.

There are a few counts of this clonotype. Given a much more abundant clone one base away, this may be a read error. In DNA form, the CDR3 reads TGCGCCAGCAGCTTGGATGGACGGGGCGGCCAGCCCCAGCATTTT. Protein sequence: CASSLDGRGGQPQHF. The chain joins TRBV5-1 to TRBJ1-5; D is perhaps TRBD1 (5 bases). The CDR3 runs to 15 residues. Germline values: CDR1 SGHRS, CDR2 YFSETQ. Trimming pared 0 bases from V and 7 bases from J, leaving 14 bases between.

This clonotype was picked up a small number of times. The chain combines TRBV9 with TRBJ2-3, with D maybe TRBD1 (5 bases). The CDR3 length is 15 residues. From germline, CDR1 is SGDLS and CDR2 YYNGEE. The germline V and J ends were trimmed by 0 bases and 2 bases, with 10 bases remaining between them. The DNA for the CDR3 is TGTGCCAGCAGCGTAGAAGGGGCTACCACAGATACGCAGTATTTT. It is translated as CASSVEGATTDTQYF. Filled out from reference TRBV9 and TRBJ2-3, the complete variable domain reads DSGVTQTPKHLITATGQRVTLRCSPRSGDLSVYWYQQSLDQGLQFLIQYYNGEERAKGNILERFSAQQFPDLHSELNLSSLELGDSALYFCASSVEGATTDTQYFGPGTRLTVL.

Points on this clonotype: The germline gene is not matched at one end of the junction; a read error may be the cause. This chain links TRBV6-5 with TRBJ2-3; the D gene is possibly TRBD2 (5 bases). Germline CDR1 is MNHEY and CDR2 is SVGAGI. The CDR3 covers 19 residues. CDR3 coding DNA: TGTGCCACCAGTTACTCCACCCGGGATTCCCCCCGAACCACAGATAGGCAGTATTTT. Translation gives CATSYSTRDSPRTTDRQYF.

About this clonotype itself: As the CDR3 is not closed by the conserved phenylalanine or tryptophan, this likely results from a read error. The CDR3 DNA is TGTGCCAGCAGCTTAGTTAGCGGGAGTATTGCAGATACACAGTATTAT. It yields the protein CASSLVSGSIADTQYY. The chain recombines TRBV11-2 with TRBJ2-3, with 9 bases fitting TRBD2. CDR1 and CDR2 from the germline V gene are SGHAT and FQNNGV. The CDR3 has 16 residues.

This clonotype qualifies as medium-sized (0.01 to 0.1%). The rearrangement uses TRBV29-1 and TRBJ2-7; possibly TRBD1 or TRBD2 for D (5 bases each). CDR3 length: 14 residues. CDR1 and CDR2 from the germline V gene are SQVTM and ANQGSEA. V dropped 4 bases and J dropped 0 bases, with 13 bases sitting between them. DNA of the CDR3: TGCAGCGTTGGAGGGACGGGGAGCTCCTACGAGCAGTACTTC. Translating gives CSVGGTGSSYEQYF.

Concerning this clonotype itself: Relative to the germline gene, one junction end is altered; a read error may explain this. The chain carries TRBV12-3 or TRBV12-4 and TRBJ2-1; TRBD2 aligns across 8 bases. The CDR3 consists of 13 residues. The CDR3 sequence: CVSSLGAGDEEFF. The CDR3 DNA follows: TGTGTCAGCAGTTTGGGAGCGGGAGATGAGGAGTTCTTC.

This chain links TRBV29-1 with TRBJ2-1, with 7 bases that match TRBD2. V lost 7 bases, J lost 13 bases, and 16 bases stayed unmatched. Germline V gene data show CDR1 as SQVTM and CDR2 as ANQGSEA. This CDR3 comprises 13 residues. Written as DNA, the CDR3 is TGCAGCGCCGAGAAGCGGGATGGAGGTGAACAGTTCTTC. It is translated as CSAEKRDGGEQFF.

The chain has TRBV29-1 and TRBJ2-1; weak D call: TRBD2 (6 bases). Trimming left V 8 bases short and J 9 bases short, with 20 bases between. The CDR3 is made up of 13 amino acids. Germline CDR1 SQVTM, CDR2 ANQGSEA. In DNA form, the CDR3 reads TGCAGCACCAAGAAGTGCGAGGGAGGTGAGCAGTTCTTC. Translation gives CSTKKCEGGEQFF.

On this clonotype itself: Mismatch with germline at one junction end may stem from a read error. This chain links TRBV6-2 or TRBV6-3 with TRBJ2-2; TRBD2 agrees at 7 bases. CDR1 and CDR2 from the germline V gene are MNHEY and SVGEGT. This CDR3 spans 19 amino acids. The CDR3: CASGDPGLADASNSGELFF. DNA of the CDR3: TGTGCCAGTGGGGACCCGGGGCTAGCGGACGCCTCGAACTCCGGGGAGCTGTTCTTT.

This chain connects TRBV4-2 to TRBJ1-5; the D gene is possibly TRBD2 (6 bases). The J call may be incorrect, as the DNA end agrees better with TRBJ2-3. Germline V lookup: CDR1 LGHNA, CDR2 YNFKEQ. This CDR3 has 15 amino acids. CDR3 DNA: TGTGCGAACAGCCAAGACCTCACTAGCAATCAGCCCCAGTATTTT. As protein: CANSQDLTSNQPQYF.

Regarding this clonotype: It may be a read error: a sequence one base away is much more abundant. The rearrangement links TRBV24-1 to TRBJ2-5; TRBD1 matches 7 bases. Trimming removed 4 bases from V and 0 bases from J; junction bases left unmatched: 4. There are 15 residues in the CDR3. Per germline, CDR1 KGHDR and CDR2 SFDVKD. CDR3 region: CATSDRGTDQETQYF. For the CDR3, the DNA is TGTGCCACCAGTGACCGTGGGACAGACCAAGAGACCCAGTACTTC.

This clonotype was picked up many times. The chain uses TRBV28 and TRBJ2-7, with unresolved D. Germline V gives CDR1 MDHEN, CDR2 SYDVKM. V was shortened by 5 bases and J by 0 bases, with 20 bases between the two germline ends. The CDR3 loop spans 17 amino acids. This CDR3 reads CASSPQRWSTSSYEQYF. The CDR3 region has the DNA TGTGCCAGCAGTCCCCAGAGATGGTCGACGAGCTCCTACGAGCAGTACTTC.

The genes are TRBV29-1 and TRBJ2-1; no reliable D call. The V end lost 0 bases, the J end lost 0 bases, and 15 bases lay between the germline ends. Germline-derived CDR1 and CDR2 are SQVTM and ANQGSEA. This CDR3 is 17 amino acids long. The CDR3 nucleotides read TGCAGCGTTGAAGATCTGGGTGGCTCGAGCTCCTACAATGAGCAGTTCTTC. Its translation: CSVEDLGGSSSYNEQFF.